This is a list of T cell receptor beta chains from one sample in a study of early T cells in non-severe SARS-CoV-2 infection. TCRdb re-called the 5' RACE reads through MiXCR, storing one row per CDR3 protein. The profile covers about 50,000 distinct CDR3 sequences, with approximately 16% appearing a single time and over 4% taken by the ten largest. The sample here was whole blood, taken at baseline. These receptors were collected from an adult who was a healthcare worker with PCR-confirmed SARS-CoV-2 infection or an uninfected control (not recorded which). Both conserved end residues are trimmed from each CDR3. The order of the fields is CDR3 length, J gene, D gene, V gene, CDR3 protein. A D gene is named only where the DNA matches it firmly.

13	TRBJ2-1	TRBD1	TRBV18	ASSPDRGMRNEQF
15	TRBJ2-6	TRBD1	TRBV5-1	ASSAQGVFSGANVLT
15	TRBJ1-1	TRBD1	TRBV6-5	ASRKVTGWGLDTEAF
12	TRBJ2-7	-	TRBV28	ASSSTGSSYEQY
11	TRBJ2-1	-	TRBV19	ASSRIAGNEQF
12	TRBJ1-1	-	TRBV6-4	ASSDSSRNTEAF
14	TRBJ2-7	TRBD2	TRBV2	ASSEQGLAGFGEQY
14	TRBJ2-1	-	TRBV6-1	ASRAKTGGLVDEQF
14	TRBJ2-1	TRBD1	TRBV28	ASSPETGTGVFGQF
10	TRBJ2-2	-	TRBV4-2	ASSQIPGELF
9	TRBJ2-5	-	TRBV12-3/TRBV12-4	ASSFSETQY
11	TRBJ2-3	-	TRBV6-6	ASGGGGTDTQY
14	TRBJ2-4	TRBD1	TRBV4-1	ASSQLGQGAKNIQY
15	TRBJ2-1	TRBD2	TRBV18	ASSPVTSGSSYNEQF
13	TRBJ2-2	TRBD1	TRBV20-1	SARDRTGPYGELF
14	TRBJ1-1	-	TRBV20-1	SARDLGRGWHTEAF
13	TRBJ1-5	TRBD1	TRBV19	ASRPSGTGTQPQH
11	TRBJ2-1	TRBD1	TRBV7-2	ASSWDRGNEQF
12	TRBJ1-1	-	TRBV12-3/TRBV12-4	ASTSQGINTEAF
13	TRBJ2-3	-	TRBV29-1	SVGSGPALTDTQY
14	TRBJ1-2	TRBD1	TRBV28	ASTTPVGTGVKGYT
14	TRBJ2-1	-	TRBV7-9	ASSLGWDFSYNEQF
14	TRBJ2-5	TRBD1	TRBV5-1	ASSLEAGTAGETQY
14	TRBJ2-5	TRBD2	TRBV15	ATSRGSGSPRETQY
12	TRBJ2-7	-	TRBV15	ATRIRQDAYEQY
13	TRBJ1-1	TRBD1	TRBV3-1	ASSETGWRNTEAF
12	TRBJ2-7	-	TRBV6-1	ASSEVDGSYEQY
9	TRBJ2-1	-	TRBV11-2	ASSSANEQF
14	TRBJ2-3	-	TRBV28	ASSPNHWGEHRYAV
13	TRBJ2-7	TRBD2	TRBV7-9	ASSLALAGGPVQY
14	TRBJ2-1	TRBD2	TRBV3-1	ASSQRLAGGSAEQF
13	TRBJ2-7	TRBD2	TRBV7-8	ASSFVTSGSYEQY
11	TRBJ2-2	-	TRBV11-2	ASSTTHTGELF
15	TRBJ2-7	-	TRBV4-1	ASSQVDFLGARYEQY
16	TRBJ1-3	-	TRBV10-2	ASSESFPQTGGRNTIY
14	TRBJ2-2	TRBD2	TRBV6-2/TRBV6-3	ASSKTTSVGTGELF
15	TRBJ2-1	TRBD2	TRBV12-3/TRBV12-4	ASSLSPGTVREGEQF
10	TRBJ1-1	TRBD1	TRBV6-6	ASSPTGAGAF